One and the same sample provided the 27 T cell receptor beta chains below, sequenced in a study of vaccination effects on CD4 cells after COVID-19. Antigen-specific CD4+ T cells were expanded (with viral peptide pools) by the ViraFEST assay ahead of sequencing. Having been cultured for 9 to 11 days, the cells underwent CD4+ T cell isolation. The assay was immunoSEQ multiplex PCR, and TCRdb's table has in-frame clones only and misses some. In the table there are under 85,000 clones, around 70% of which are singletons. No antigen has been identified for these receptors. Sequenced material: CD4+ T cells from PBMCs cultured with HCoV-229E spike peptides, taken before COVID-19 vaccination. Every receptor here comes from a human donor who received a COVID-19 vaccine.

This chain links TRBV5-1 with TRBJ1-5; a weak D match, TRBD1 (6 bases). Per the germline V gene, CDR1 is SGHRS and CDR2 is YFSETQ. The ends were cut back, 1 base at V and 5 bases at J, with 10 bases in the middle. The CDR3 is 14 amino acids. Here the CDR3 DNA reads TGCGCCAGCAGCTTGCGGGCAGGGGATCAGCCCCAGCATTTT. The encoded protein is CASSLRAGDQPQHF.

This chain uses TRBV19 with TRBJ2-5; perhaps TRBD1 as D (6 bases). In germline, CDR1 is LNHDA, CDR2 SQIVND (reference sequence). The CDR3 is 14 residues long. V lost 3 bases and J lost 5, with 13 bases in between. The CDR3 is CASSMVQGWETQYF. The DNA for the CDR3 is TGTGCCAGTAGTATGGTACAGGGATGGGAGACCCAGTACTTC.

V and J are TRBV19 and TRBJ1-3; D is possibly TRBD1 (5 bases). Germline V gene sequence: CDR1 LNHDA, CDR2 SQIVND (reference sequence). This CDR3 spans 13 amino acids. Trimming cost V 6 bases and J 2 bases, with 8 bases left between them. Here the CDR3 DNA reads TGTGCCAGTAGCCGGGGACCTGGAAACACCATATATTTT. This gives the protein CASSRGPGNTIYF.

The chain links TRBV5-1 to TRBJ2-5; 11 bases line up with TRBD2. The V gene's germline CDR1 is SGHRS and CDR2 YFSETQ. The CDR3 spans 15 residues. The V and J ends lost 4 bases and 5 bases, in that order; junction bases with no gene match: 7. The CDR3 loop reads CASSTSLAGVETQYF. In DNA form, the CDR3 reads TGCGCCAGCAGCACATCACTAGCGGGGGTTGAGACCCAGTACTTC.

The chain couples TRBV5-1 to TRBJ1-2; 7 positions match TRBD1. Looked up from germline, CDR1 is SGHRS and CDR2 is YFSETQ. Trimming took 0 bases from V and 3 from J; bases not matched to a gene: 2. This CDR3 spans 14 amino acids. The CDR3 spells CASSLAGTDYGYTF. CDR3 nucleotide sequence: TGCGCCAGCAGCTTGGCCGGGACAGACTATGGCTACACCTTC.

V and J are TRBV2 and TRBJ2-5; TRBD1 agrees at 7 bases. CDR1 is SNHLY, CDR2 FYNNEI, per germline. The CDR3 runs to 13 residues. The junction had 5 bases not matched to a gene; V was cut back by 8 bases and J by 2 bases. The CDR3 nucleotides read TGTGCCAGCGGAGACAGGGCTCAAGAGACCCAGTACTTC. This encodes CASGDRAQETQYF.

The genes are TRBV24-1 and TRBJ2-2; no clear D. Germline lookup yields CDR1 KGHDR and CDR2 SFDVKD. V was trimmed by 4 bases and J by 1 base, leaving 6 bases between them. This CDR3 is built from 14 residues. The CDR3 reads CATSDPLNTGELFF. The CDR3 DNA reads TGTGCCACCAGTGACCCCCTGAACACCGGGGAGCTGTTTTTT.

V and J are TRBV9 and TRBJ1-3; maybe TRBD1 (6 bases). The CDR3 length is 13 residues. Germline V gene lookup returns CDR1 SGDLS and CDR2 YYNGEE. V gave up 7 bases and J gave up 2 bases, with 10 bases separating them. CDR3: CASSGGPGNTIYF. CDR3 nucleotide sequence: TGTGCCAGCTCTGGGGGGCCTGGAAACACCATATATTTT.

V usage is TRBV2 and J usage is TRBJ1-1, with unresolved D. Per germline, CDR1 SNHLY and CDR2 FYNNEI. V dropped 9 bases and J dropped 0 bases, with 8 bases sitting between them. The CDR3 loop spans 12 amino acids. Here the CDR3 DNA reads TGTGCCAGTGGTACATTGAACACTGAAGCTTTCTTT. Amino acids: CASGTLNTEAFF. The full variable domain, with the rest looked up from reference TRBV2 and TRBJ1-1, is EPEVTQTPSHQVTQMGQEVILRCVPISNHLYFYWYRQILGQKVEFLVSFYNNEISEKSEIFDDQFSVERPDGSNFTLKIRSTKLEDSAMYFCASGTLNTEAFFGQGTRLTVV.

In its sample, this clone was seen a few times. The chain combines TRBV7-8 with TRBJ1-1; TRBD1 is a possible D gene (6 bases). This CDR3 spans 15 amino acids. Trimming pared 5 bases from V and 0 bases from J, leaving 13 bases between. CDR1 and CDR2 from the germline V gene are SGHVS and FQNEAQ. The CDR3 sequence is CASSDSWTVNTEAFF. The CDR3 DNA reads as TGTGCCAGCAGCGATTCCTGGACAGTGAACACTGAAGCTTTCTTT.

The chain recombines TRBV30 with TRBJ1-2; D remains ambiguous. The germline CDR1 and CDR2 sequences are GTSNPN and SVGIG (reference sequence). The CDR3 is 15 amino acids. The V end lost 0 bases, the J end lost 1 base, and 12 bases lay between the germline ends. In DNA form, the CDR3 reads TGTGCCTGGAGTGTTAACCATTTGGGTAACTATGGCTACACCTTC. It is translated as CAWSVNHLGNYGYTF.

V usage is TRBV29-1 and J usage is TRBJ1-2, with 8 bases aligning to TRBD1. The germline V gene encodes CDR1 SQVTM and CDR2 ANQGSEA. CDR3 length equals 13 residues. Germline trimming cut 6 bases from V and 5 bases from J; bases unmatched to any gene: 8. This CDR3 is CSVATGVGYGYTF. CDR3 in DNA: TGCAGCGTCGCGACAGGGGTAGGGTATGGCTACACCTTC.

This clone was found once. The chain couples TRBV5-1 to TRBJ1-3, with TRBD1 as a possible D gene (5 bases). Germline loops: CDR1 SGHRS, CDR2 YFSETQ. The germline V and J ends were trimmed by 1 base and 0 bases, with 8 bases remaining between them. The CDR3 has 15 amino acids. Here the CDR3 reads CASSLTGISGNTIYF. CDR3 sequence (DNA): TGCGCCAGCAGCTTGACAGGAATCTCTGGAAACACCATATATTTT.

The V call is TRBV5-1, the J call TRBJ2-5; tentatively, D is TRBD2 (5 bases). This CDR3 spans 16 amino acids. Germline V gene data show CDR1 as SGHRS and CDR2 as YFSETQ. Trimming left V 1 base short and J 5 bases short, with 18 bases between. CDR3 coding DNA: TGCGCCAGCAGCTTGAGAGGGTCTCGGTTCGGGGAGACCCAGTACTTC. Translated, it gives CASSLRGSRFGETQYF.

CDR3 region: CASSTRKWPQHF. The CDR3 DNA follows: TGTGCCAGCAGTACCCGGAAGTGGCCCCAGCATTTT. This chain uses TRBV28 with TRBJ1-5; no firm D call. Germline V gene data show CDR1 as MDHEN and CDR2 as SYDVKM. This CDR3 is 12 amino acids long. Between the trimmed V and J ends, which lost 5 bases and 9 bases, there was a span of 11 bases. The full variable domain, completed using reference TRBV28 and TRBJ1-5, is DVKVTQSSRYLVKRTGEKVFLECVQDMDHENMFWYRQDPGLGLRLIYFSYDVKMKEKGDIPEGYSVSREKKERFSLILESASTNQTSMYLCASSTRKWPQHFGDGTRLSIL.

The V call is TRBV18, the J call TRBJ1-2; D unresolved. The V and J ends lost 3 bases and 0 bases respectively, with 8 bases between them. Germline values: CDR1 KGHSH, CDR2 LQKENI. The CDR3 spans 14 residues. The CDR3 region is CASSPDRTNYGYTF. The CDR3 DNA follows: TGTGCCAGCTCACCGGACCGCACTAACTATGGCTACACCTTC.

CDR3 sequence (DNA): TGTGCCAGTAGTCCTCAGGAAGAACTTAGCAATCAGCCCCAGCATTTT. Residues: CASSPQEELSNQPQHF. The V and J genes are TRBV19 and TRBJ1-5, with unresolved D. The germline V and J ends were trimmed by 5 bases and 0 bases, with 14 bases remaining between them. This CDR3 is 16 amino acids long. Looked up from germline, CDR1 is LNHDA and CDR2 is SQIVND (reference sequence).

The rearrangement uses TRBV3-1 (or the pseudogene TRBV3-2) and TRBJ2-5, with D uncertain. CDR1 is LGHDT, CDR2 YNNKEL, per germline (reference sequence). The V end was cut by 4 bases, the J end by 1 base, with 10 bases between. The CDR3 runs to 14 residues. CDR3 bases: TGTGCCAGCAGCCCCCGGGCGAGCCAAGAGACCCAGTACTTC. Its translation is CASSPRASQETQYF.

This clone showed up just once. The chain combines TRBV7-2 with TRBJ2-2; D gene uncertain. CDR3 size: 12 residues. The V gene lost 4 bases and the J gene lost 7 bases, with 7 bases spanning the gap. Germline lookup yields CDR1 SGHTA and CDR2 FQGNSA. The CDR3 is CASSWASGELFF. The CDR3 DNA is TGTGCCAGCAGCTGGGCTAGCGGGGAGCTGTTTTTT.

This sequence joins TRBV6-6 and TRBJ2-3, with D uncertain. The CDR3 runs 15 residues. CDR1 is MNHNY, CDR2 SVGAGI, per germline (reference sequence). The V end was cut by 6 bases, the J end by 0 bases, with 13 bases between. CDR3 DNA: TGTGCCAGCAGCCCCCGGCCTCCAAGCACAGATACGCAGTATTTT. Protein: CASSPRPPSTDTQYF.

This clone has a single count. The genes are TRBV11-1 and TRBJ2-5; TRBD1 matches at 8 bases. Germline CDR1 SGHAT, CDR2 FQDESV (reference sequence). V was clipped by 5 bases and J by 3 bases; unmatched bases: 11. CDR3 size: 16 residues. The DNA of the CDR3 is TGTGCCAGCAGCGCCCTTTTCGGGACAGGCGAAGAGACCCAGTACTTC. Translated: CASSALFGTGEETQYF.

Here the CDR3 DNA reads TGTGCCAGCAGCACCCCGAGGTCCCTTAGCGGCGGGGAGCTGTTTTTT. As protein: CASSTPRSLSGGELFF. The chain couples TRBV9 to TRBJ2-2; maybe TRBD2 (6 bases). The CDR3 extends over 16 amino acids. V was trimmed by 4 bases and J by 7 bases, leaving 20 bases between them. Germline V gene data show CDR1 as SGDLS and CDR2 as YYNGEE.

The chain combines TRBV18 with TRBJ2-5, with a weak D call TRBD2 (5 bases). The CDR3 runs 15 residues. V was shortened by 3 bases and J by 3 bases, with 14 bases between the two germline ends. CDR1 is KGHSH and CDR2 is LQKENI in the germline V gene. The CDR3 loop is CASSPLAGPKETQYF. As DNA, the CDR3 is TGTGCCAGCTCACCCCTAGCCGGGCCCAAAGAGACCCAGTACTTC. The full variable domain, completed using reference TRBV18 and TRBJ2-5, is NAGVMQNPRHLVRRRGQEARLRCSPMKGHSHVYWYRQLPEEGLKFMVYLQKENIIDESGMPKERFSAEFPKEGPSILRIQQVVRGDSAAYFCASSPLAGPKETQYFGPGTRLLVL.

The chain recombines TRBV28 with TRBJ1-1, with D unclear. The ends were cut back, 6 bases at V and 0 bases at J, with 8 bases in the middle. The CDR3 loop spans 13 amino acids. CDR1 MDHEN and CDR2 SYDVKM come from the germline V gene. The CDR3 DNA is TGTGCCAGCAGGAGGGAGGTGAACACTGAAGCTTTCTTT. Translating it yields CASRREVNTEAFF.

The chain recombines TRBV30 with TRBJ2-5; weak D call: TRBD1 (6 bases). The germline gives CDR1 GTSNPN, CDR2 SVGIG (reference sequence). The V gene lost 5 bases and the J gene lost 4 bases, with 14 bases spanning the gap. This CDR3 spans 13 amino acids. The CDR3 coding sequence is TGTGCCTGGGGGAACAGGGTAACAGAGACCCAGTACTTC. Its translation is CAWGNRVTETQYF.

The chain combines TRBV6-5 with TRBJ1-1, with 7 bases lining up with TRBD1. The CDR3 has 12 amino acids. The germline V gene encodes CDR1 MNHEY and CDR2 SVGAGI. Unmatched junction bases numbered 5, after V lost 5 bases and J lost 8 bases. This chain's CDR3 is CASSPLDREAFF. CDR3 sequence (DNA): TGTGCCAGCAGTCCACTGGACAGGGAAGCTTTCTTT.

This chain connects TRBV6-5 to TRBJ1-6; the D gene is possibly TRBD1 (6 bases). This CDR3 spans 14 amino acids. Trimming took off 11 bases at V and 3 bases at J, with 14 bases between the two ends. Germline CDR1 and CDR2: MNHEY and SVGAGI. CDR3 in amino acids: CASGAGDYNSPLHF. The CDR3 nucleotides read TGTGCCTCCGGAGCAGGGGACTATAATTCACCCCTCCACTTT.